This passage covers 9 T cell receptor beta chains from one sample sequenced in a study of T cell responses to AZD1222 COVID-19 vaccine. Sequencing used immunoSEQ multiplex PCR; TCRdb keeps in-frame clones, though not all of them. The table includes some 150,000 clones, about 93% detected once. The sample was peripheral blood, taken on day 0 of AZD1222 vaccination. These receptors were collected from an adult in good health.

The chain carries TRBV24-1 and TRBJ1-2; no firm D call. Germline-derived CDR1 and CDR2 are KGHDR and SFDVKD. Trimming left V 9 bases short and J 2 bases short, with 9 bases between. The CDR3 is 12 residues long. Here the CDR3 DNA reads TGTGCCACCCAGATCGTGAACTATGGCTACACCTTC. It translates to CATQIVNYGYTF.

The chain combines TRBV30 with TRBJ1-1; possible D gene TRBD1, 6 bases. This CDR3 is 14 amino acids long. The V and J ends lost 0 bases and 1 base respectively, with 9 bases between them. Germline lookup yields CDR1 GTSNPN and CDR2 SVGIG (reference sequence). CDR3 region: CAWSVGQTNTEAFF. As DNA, the CDR3 is TGTGCCTGGAGTGTAGGACAGACGAACACTGAAGCTTTCTTT.

This clone was picked up one time. The chain combines TRBV29-1 with TRBJ1-3, with D uncertain. Trimming removed 4 bases from V and 0 bases from J, with 7 bases in between. The CDR3 has 13 residues. Germline-derived CDR1 and CDR2 are SQVTM and ANQGSEA. The CDR3 region is CSVGGSSGNTIYF. CDR3 coding DNA: TGCAGCGTTGGAGGGAGCTCTGGAAACACCATATATTTT. Together with reference TRBV29-1 and TRBJ1-3, the CDR3 gives the full variable domain: SAVISQKPSRDICQRGTSLTIQCQVDSQVTMMFWYRQQPGQSLTLIATANQGSEATYESGFVIDKFPISRPNLTFSTLTVSNMSPEDSSIYLCSVGGSSGNTIYFGEGSWLTVV.

CDR3 loop: CASSDRAHTLTDTQYF. The DNA of the CDR3 is TGTGCCAGCAGTGATCGAGCCCACACACTCACAGATACGCAGTATTTT. The genes are TRBV2 and TRBJ2-3, with unresolved D. The germline gives CDR1 SNHLY, CDR2 FYNNEI. V shed 3 bases and J shed 2 bases, with 15 bases lying between them. The CDR3 has 16 residues.

This clone was seen a handful of times. The V and J genes are TRBV4-2 and TRBJ2-3; D is unclear. The CDR3 runs 18 residues. CDR1 LGHNA and CDR2 YNFKEQ come from the germline V gene. V lost 0 bases to trimming and J lost 0 bases, with 16 bases between them. CDR3 protein: CASSQDSIVTTSTDTQYF. In DNA, the CDR3 is TGTGCCAGCAGCCAAGATAGTATCGTTACTACTAGCACAGATACGCAGTATTTT.

The chain is built from TRBV9 and TRBJ2-7; D is unresolved. This CDR3 region has 13 residues. Germline V gene data show CDR1 as SGDLS and CDR2 as YYNGEE. V lost 0 bases to trimming and J lost 3 bases, with 7 bases between them. CDR3 region: CASSVASHYEQYF. The CDR3 bases are TGTGCCAGCAGCGTAGCCTCCCACTACGAGCAGTACTTC.

This clone was picked up a small number of times. The chain couples TRBV19 to TRBJ1-2; no definite D call. CDR3 length equals 12 residues. The V gene lost 10 bases and the J gene lost 3 bases, with 12 bases spanning the gap. Germline CDR1 is LNHDA and CDR2 is SQIVND (reference sequence). The CDR3 protein is CATSYADYGYTF. The DNA for the CDR3 is TGTGCCACCTCCTATGCGGACTATGGCTACACCTTC.

The V and J genes are TRBV11-3 and TRBJ1-6, with D uncertain. Trimming pared 5 bases from V and 5 bases from J, leaving 10 bases between. Per the germline V gene, CDR1 is SGHNT and CDR2 is YENEEA. The CDR3 extends over 14 amino acids. The CDR3 is CASSGGVNNSPLHF. The CDR3 DNA reads TGTGCCAGCAGCGGCGGGGTTAATAATTCACCCCTCCACTTT.

The J gene is TRBJ1-4, the V gene TRBV7-2; possible D gene TRBD1, 6 bases. Per germline, CDR1 SGHTA and CDR2 FQGNSA. The CDR3 is 18 residues long. The germline V and J ends were trimmed by 3 bases and 2 bases, with 19 bases remaining between them. Here the CDR3 reads CASSFGSGAQITNEKLFF. The CDR3 DNA reads TGTGCCAGCAGCTTCGGGTCAGGGGCGCAAATCACTAATGAAAAACTGTTTTTT.